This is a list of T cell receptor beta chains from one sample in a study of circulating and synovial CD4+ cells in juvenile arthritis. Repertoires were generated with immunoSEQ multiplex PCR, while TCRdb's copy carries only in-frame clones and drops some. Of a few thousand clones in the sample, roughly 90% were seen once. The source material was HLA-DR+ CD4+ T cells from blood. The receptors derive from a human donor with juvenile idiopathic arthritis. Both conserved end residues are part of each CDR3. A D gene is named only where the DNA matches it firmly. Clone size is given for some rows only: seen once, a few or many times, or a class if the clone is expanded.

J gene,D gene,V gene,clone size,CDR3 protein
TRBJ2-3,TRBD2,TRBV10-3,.,CAIWGGGADTQYF
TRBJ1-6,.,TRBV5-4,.,CASREGLVSPLHF
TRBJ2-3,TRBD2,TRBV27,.,CASSFSRGGTTSTDTQYF
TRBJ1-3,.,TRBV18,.,CASSPLSGGNTIYF
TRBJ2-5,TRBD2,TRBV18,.,CASSPLSGGQETQYF
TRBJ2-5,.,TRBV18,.,CASSDSPAKETQYF
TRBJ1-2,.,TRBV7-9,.,CASSLEGMGRSAGYTF
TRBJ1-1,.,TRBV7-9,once,CASSLSIGGMTEAFF
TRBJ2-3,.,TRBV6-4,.,CASSHKDTQYF
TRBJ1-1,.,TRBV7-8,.,CASSLEGWNEAFF
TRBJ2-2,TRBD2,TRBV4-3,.,CASRQDKSGLAGSLNTGELFF
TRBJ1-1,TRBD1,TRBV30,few,CAWTGGTGRNTEAFF
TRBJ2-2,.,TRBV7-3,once,CASSLTAGAPYGELFF
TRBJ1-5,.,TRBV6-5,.,CASSPNIDQPQHF
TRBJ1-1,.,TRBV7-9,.,CASSLVQADEAFF
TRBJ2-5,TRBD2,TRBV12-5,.,CASGRRGTSGGGETQYF
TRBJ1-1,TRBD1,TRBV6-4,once,CASSDGTGMNTEAFF
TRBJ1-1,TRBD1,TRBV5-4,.,CASSVPGQGYLAFF
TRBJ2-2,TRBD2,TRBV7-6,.,CASSLLLAGGFTGELFF
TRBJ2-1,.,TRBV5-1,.,CASSLGLYNEQFF
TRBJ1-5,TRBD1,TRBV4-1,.,CASSRVPRTGGPEQPQHF
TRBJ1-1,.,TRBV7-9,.,CASSLTGVNTEAFF
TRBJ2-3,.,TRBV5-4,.,CASTRGGTDTQYF
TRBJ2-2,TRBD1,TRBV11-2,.,CASRDRGTGELFF
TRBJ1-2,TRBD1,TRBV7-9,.,CASGQGAGSRYGYTF
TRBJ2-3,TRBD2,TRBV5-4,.,CASSRPGLGRADTQYF
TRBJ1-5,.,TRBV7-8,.,CASSLASGGAYNQPQHF
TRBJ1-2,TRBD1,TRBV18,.,CASSPLDRDGYTF
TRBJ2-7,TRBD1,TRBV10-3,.,CAISVPGTGSHEQYF
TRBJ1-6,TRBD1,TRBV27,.,CASRQGATYNSPLHF
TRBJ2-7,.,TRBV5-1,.,CASSTRTGVAGEQYF
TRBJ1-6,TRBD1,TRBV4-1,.,CASSQERGRGQGHSPLHF
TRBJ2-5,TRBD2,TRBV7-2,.,CASSFGTSGGQETQYF
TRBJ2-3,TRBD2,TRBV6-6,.,CASSYGTSELF
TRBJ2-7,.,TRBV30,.,CAWSKPGGIEGYEQYF
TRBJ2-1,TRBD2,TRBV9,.,CASSVEVGLAGGLLYNEQFF
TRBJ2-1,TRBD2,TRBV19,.,CASIAGGYNEQFF
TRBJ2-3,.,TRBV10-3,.,CAISDVEGADTQYF
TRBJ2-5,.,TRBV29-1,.,CSVGRNQETQYF
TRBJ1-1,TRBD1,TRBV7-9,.,CASSAGQLNTEAFF
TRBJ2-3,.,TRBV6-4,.,CASSHKDTQYF
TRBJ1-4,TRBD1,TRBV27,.,CASSYDRAEKLFF
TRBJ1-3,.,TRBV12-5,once,CASGFGGSGNTIYF
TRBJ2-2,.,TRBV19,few,CASTLPGHPNTGELFF
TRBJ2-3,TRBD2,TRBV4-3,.,CASTPPGGGADTQYF
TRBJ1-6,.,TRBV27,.,CASSSARSYNSPLHF
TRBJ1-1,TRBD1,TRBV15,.,CATSRGTGRTTEAFF
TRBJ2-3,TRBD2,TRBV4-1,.,CASSQTLAGGNTDTQYF
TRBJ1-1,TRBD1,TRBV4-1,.,CASSQPGQMNTEAFF